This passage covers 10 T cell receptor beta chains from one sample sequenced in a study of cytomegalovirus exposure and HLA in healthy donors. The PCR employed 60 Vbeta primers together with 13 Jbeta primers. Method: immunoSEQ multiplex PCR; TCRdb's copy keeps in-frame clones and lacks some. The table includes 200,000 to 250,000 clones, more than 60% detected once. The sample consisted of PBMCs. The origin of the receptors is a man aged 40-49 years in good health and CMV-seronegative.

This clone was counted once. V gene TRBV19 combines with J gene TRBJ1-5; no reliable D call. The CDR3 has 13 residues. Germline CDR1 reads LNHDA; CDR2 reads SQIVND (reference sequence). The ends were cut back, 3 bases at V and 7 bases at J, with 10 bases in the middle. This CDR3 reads CASSIPSGQPQHF. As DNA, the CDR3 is TGTGCCAGTAGTATCCCCTCGGGGCAGCCCCAGCATTTT.

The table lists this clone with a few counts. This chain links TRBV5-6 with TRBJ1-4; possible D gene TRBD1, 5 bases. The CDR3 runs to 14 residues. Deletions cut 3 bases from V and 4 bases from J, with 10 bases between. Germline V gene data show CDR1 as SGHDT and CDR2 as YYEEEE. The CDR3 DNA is TGTGCCAGCAGCTCTCAGGGCCTTAATGAAAAACTGTTTTTT. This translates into CASSSQGLNEKLFF.

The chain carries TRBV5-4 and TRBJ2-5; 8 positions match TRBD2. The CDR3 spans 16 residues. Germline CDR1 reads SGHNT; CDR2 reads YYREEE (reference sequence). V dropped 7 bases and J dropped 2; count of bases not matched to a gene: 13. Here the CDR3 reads CASATSATVRQETQYF. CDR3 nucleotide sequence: TGTGCCAGCGCGACTAGCGCCACGGTTCGGCAAGAGACCCAGTACTTC.

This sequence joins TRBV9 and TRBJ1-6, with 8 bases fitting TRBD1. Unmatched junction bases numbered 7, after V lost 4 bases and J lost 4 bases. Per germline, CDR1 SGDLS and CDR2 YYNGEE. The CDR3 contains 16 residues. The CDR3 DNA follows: TGTGCCAGCAGCCCCCGGACAGGGTCGTATAATTCACCCCTCCACTTT. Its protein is CASSPRTGSYNSPLHF.

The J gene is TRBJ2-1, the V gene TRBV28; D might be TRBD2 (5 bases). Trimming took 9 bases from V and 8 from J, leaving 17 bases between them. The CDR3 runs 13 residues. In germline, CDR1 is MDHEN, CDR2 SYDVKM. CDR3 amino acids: CASLKEGLYEQFF. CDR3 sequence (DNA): TGTGCCAGTTTAAAAGAGGGCCTTTATGAGCAGTTCTTC.

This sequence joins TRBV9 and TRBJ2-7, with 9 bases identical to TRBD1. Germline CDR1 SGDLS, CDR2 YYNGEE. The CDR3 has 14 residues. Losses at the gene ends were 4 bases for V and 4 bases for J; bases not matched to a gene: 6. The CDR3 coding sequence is TGTGCCAGCAGCCCGGGACAGGGTTTGTACGAGCAGTACTTC. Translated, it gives CASSPGQGLYEQYF.

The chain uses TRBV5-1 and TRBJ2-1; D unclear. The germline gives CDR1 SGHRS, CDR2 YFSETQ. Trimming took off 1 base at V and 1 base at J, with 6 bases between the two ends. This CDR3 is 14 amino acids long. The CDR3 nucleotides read TGCGCCAGCAGCTTGATAGAGTCCTACAATGAGCAGTTCTTC. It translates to CASSLIESYNEQFF.

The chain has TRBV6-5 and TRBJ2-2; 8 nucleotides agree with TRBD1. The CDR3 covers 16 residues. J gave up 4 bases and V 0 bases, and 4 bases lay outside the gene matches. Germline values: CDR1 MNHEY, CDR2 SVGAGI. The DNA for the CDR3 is TGTGCCAGCAGTTACTCAGGACAGGGATCCACCGGGGAGCTGTTTTTT. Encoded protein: CASSYSGQGSTGELFF.

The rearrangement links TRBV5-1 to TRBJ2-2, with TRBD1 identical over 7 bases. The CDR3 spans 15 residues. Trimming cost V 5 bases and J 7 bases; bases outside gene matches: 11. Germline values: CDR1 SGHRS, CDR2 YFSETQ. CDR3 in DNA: TGCGCCAGCAGGTTTTTAGAAGGGGGCCACGGGGAGCTGTTTTTT. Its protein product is CASRFLEGGHGELFF.

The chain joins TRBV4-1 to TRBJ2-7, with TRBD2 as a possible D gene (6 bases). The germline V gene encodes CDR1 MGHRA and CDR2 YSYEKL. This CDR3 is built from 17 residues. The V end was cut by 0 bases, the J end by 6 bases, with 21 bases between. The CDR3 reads CASSQDLAGWDGGEQYF. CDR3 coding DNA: TGCGCCAGCAGCCAAGATTTGGCGGGATGGGATGGGGGCGAGCAGTACTTC.